A selection of T cell receptor beta chains follows, all from one sample in a study of OX40 agonist ivuxolimab in advanced cancers. Profiling relied on immunoSEQ multiplex PCR, and the TCRdb table lists in-frame clones only, not all of them. The table lists fewer than 25,000 clones, approximately 89% of them singletons. Sequencing was performed on CD4+ or CD8+ T cells sorted from blood, taken in a trial of the OX40 agonist ivuxolimab. The receptors originated from an adult with an advanced solid tumor such as melanoma, head and neck, liver or kidney cancer. CDR3s include the opening cysteine and the closing phenylalanine or tryptophan. The D gene is left open where the match is weak. Clone size, where shown, is once, few, many, or a class for clones that have expanded.

V,D,J,size,CDR3,DNA
TRBV5-1,.,TRBJ2-3,.,CASSLDGSSTDTQYF,TGCGCCAGCAGCTTGGATGGGTCTAGCACAGATACGCAGTATTTT
TRBV19,.,TRBJ2-7,.,CANLLGGYEQYF,TGTGCCAACCTGCTAGGTGGGTACGAGCAGTACTTC
TRBV5-4,.,TRBJ1-1,few,CASRGMNTEAFF,TGTGCCAGCCGAGGTATGAACACTGAAGCTTTCTTT
TRBV7-9,.,TRBJ1-1,.,CASSLGGGRVTEAFF,TGTGCCAGCAGCTTAGGCGGGGGGCGCGTCACTGAAGCTTTCTTT
TRBV29-1,.,TRBJ2-3,once,CSVDYVAVWDTQYF,TGCAGCGTTGATTATGTAGCGGTGTGGGATACGCAGTATTTT
TRBV19,TRBD1,TRBJ1-1,once,CASATGGIYWAFF,TGTGCCAGTGCTACAGGGGGCATTTATTGGGCTTTCTTT
TRBV6-4,TRBD1,TRBJ2-7,.,CASSYQPGQTYEQYF,TGTGCCAGCAGTTACCAGCCGGGACAGACATACGAGCAGTACTTC
TRBV7-9,.,TRBJ1-2,.,CASSTRTGRNYGYTF,TGTGCCAGCAGCACGAGGACGGGGCGGAACTATGGCTACACCTTC
TRBV7-9,.,TRBJ1-1,.,CASSFSVNTEAFF,TGTGCCAGCAGCTTTTCCGTGAACACTGAAGCTTTCTTT
TRBV29-1,TRBD1,TRBJ1-4,.,CSAIQGADEKLFF,TGCAGCGCGATCCAGGGGGCGGATGAAAAACTGTTTTTT
TRBV7-9,TRBD1,TRBJ1-1,.,CASSSRTGGQSEAFF,TGTGCCAGCAGCTCCCGGACAGGGGGCCAATCTGAAGCTTTCTTT
TRBV5-1,.,TRBJ2-2,once,CASSLGHTGELFF,TGCGCCAGCAGCTTGGGACACACCGGGGAGCTGTTTTTT
TRBV5-6,.,TRBJ2-5,.,CASSLHNLPHGTQYF,TGTGCCAGCAGCTTGCATAACCTCCCACATGGGACCCAGTACTTC
TRBV15,TRBD2,TRBJ2-7,.,CATSRERGGAILYEQYF,TGTGCCACCAGCAGAGAAAGGGGAGGGGCGATCCTCTACGAGCAGTACTTC
TRBV9,TRBD2,TRBJ2-3,.,CASSASGIEADTQYF,TGTGCCAGCAGCGCTAGCGGGATTGAAGCAGATACGCAGTATTTT